This entry lists 2 T cell receptor beta chains sequenced from one sample in a study of PD-L1 blockade in urothelial cancer. Sequenced by immunoSEQ multiplex PCR; TCRdb stores in-frame clones only, minus some. The top ten hold approximately 8.4% of the sample, which has approximately 93,000 clones, less than 90% seen once. Time point reported: peripheral blood 6 weeks after treatment start. The sample consisted of PBMCs, taken around atezolizumab (anti-PD-L1) treatment. All receptors come from a man in his 70s with urothelial cancer.

V usage is TRBV7-9 and J usage is TRBJ2-1; 9 bases match TRBD2. Germline values: CDR1 SEHNR, CDR2 FQNEAQ (reference sequence). The CDR3 runs 15 residues. V dropped 7 bases and J dropped 4; count of bases not matched to a gene: 8. CDR3 nucleotides: TGTGCCAGCACCGAGACTAGCGGAGTATACAATGAGCAGTTCTTC. It is translated as CASTETSGVYNEQFF.

This clone was picked up one time. The chain couples TRBV29-1 to TRBJ1-2; no definite D call. V lost 4 bases, J lost 0 bases, and 9 bases lay in between. Germline V gene data show CDR1 as SQVTM and CDR2 as ANQGSEA. The CDR3 contains 13 residues. This CDR3 is CSVGFGSNYGYTF. DNA for the CDR3: TGCAGCGTTGGTTTCGGTTCTAACTATGGCTACACCTTC.